This TCR beta chain was sequenced in a study of cytomegalovirus exposure and HLA in healthy donors. General study points: Reportedly, cytomegalovirus status was diagnosed with high sensitivity and specificity. Most TCR sequences were seen very rarely across donors, but some public TCRs occurred in many. Association with HLA alleles at 0.05 false discovery rate was found for 16,951 TCR beta sequences in a later analysis.

After removal of 6 bases from V and 2 bases from J, the junction contained 6 bases not matched to a gene. CDR1 is MNHNY, CDR2 SVGAGI, per germline (reference sequence). The CDR3 length is 15 residues. Primers included in the PCR were 60 Vbeta and 13 Jbeta primers. The table came from immunoSEQ multiplex PCR; TCRdb's copy has only in-frame clones and leaves some out. The data show around 100,000 clones, approximately 82% seen once. About this clone: Its antigen is currently unknown.

Specimen: PBMCs. The V and J genes are TRBV6-6 and TRBJ1-1, with 10 bases lining up with TRBD1. The receptor was isolated from a middle-aged man in good health and CMV-seronegative. The CDR3 nucleotides are TGTGCCAGCAGACCCATGACAGGGGGCAACACTGAAGCTTTCTTT. Translation gives CASRPMTGGNTEAFF.